This TCR beta chain was obtained from a study of long-term antiretroviral therapy in people with HIV. Sequencing used immunoSEQ v3.0 at survey level. Sequencing was performed with immunoSEQ multiplex PCR; in TCRdb, only in-frame clones are kept and a portion is missing. The sample yields 20,000 to 30,000 clones, roughly nine tenths seen once. J lost 5 bases, V lost 3 bases, and 8 bases had no gene match. From germline, CDR1 is SGHNT and CDR2 YYREEE (reference sequence). The CDR3 consists of 16 residues. The origin of this receptor is a middle-aged man with HIV. V is TRBV5-4 and J is TRBJ2-2, with 9 bases identical to TRBD2. Sequenced here: unsorted PBMCs, sampled 2.7 years after starting antiretroviral therapy. CDR3 protein: CASSSNQREVTGELFF. CDR3 nucleotides: TGTGCCAGCAGCTCCAACCAGCGGGAGGTAACCGGGGAGCTGTTTTTT.